This T cell receptor (beta chain) appears in the sequencing data of a study of blood T cell repertoires in COVID-19 (dated by TCRdb to between 2020 and 2021). For context, the study as a whole: Collaborator samples came from the United States, Italy and Spain and covered acute and convalescent phases of COVID-19. A de-identified subject ID, COVID-19 status, age in years and sex were almost always included in the sample metadata. Subjects who had been exposed to COVID-19, were actively infected with it, or had recovered from it provided the deeply sampled blood TCRbeta repertoires that made up the dataset. The material from the prospective study consisted of cDNA or gDNA derived from T cells, B-cell-depleted T cells, or PBMCs. The repertoires were released in a freely available public database meant as a resource for research on the immune response to SARS-CoV-2. The samples were drawn from two sources: the first 160 participants of the ongoing ImmuneRACE study, and 1,200 or so subjects contributed by 6 global collaborators. HLA class I and class II types, where available, came from metadata supplied by the sample provider rather than from assay-based typing.

The CDR3, cysteine through phenylalanine, is 16 amino acids long. CDR3 DNA only is kept here, 48 bases in frame from base 1. The germline V gene specifies MNHEY as CDR1 and SVGEGT as CDR2. Trimming accounts for 4 bases at V and 1 base at J, while the number of junction bases matched to no gene is 7. General study outcomes and caveats: Clinical and demographic metadata were provided uncurated, with the amount varying by source and participant.

TCRbeta CDR3 regions were amplified from genomic DNA by means of the immunoSEQ Assay, a bias-controlled multiplex PCR. In the authors' own workflow: Nucleated cell counts per sample were estimated from amplification of reference gene primers within the assay. To quantify the absolute abundance of each unique TCRbeta CDR3 rearrangement, sequence reads were collapsed and filtered. For each sample, productive Simpson clonality was calculated as the square root of Simpson's diversity index across productive rearrangements. This immuneACCESS table, as held by TCRdb, lists in-frame sequences with V and J called but not all clones. Of the missing ones, under half trace to an unresolved V gene in checked studies; the others have no known cause. The D gene and trimming were derived from the DNA, and the V and J assignments and clone size from that table. Present in this sample are 150,000 to 250,000 clones, almost 85% of which were seen just once. The ten biggest clones cover around 6.9% of the sample.

On this clone: The antigen this receptor binds is unknown. No quality values exist for individual bases; no much larger clone is one base distant.

Each collaborating institution followed its own protocols to collect whole blood in K2EDTA tubes. For TCRbeta analysis, collaborators shipped samples in one of three forms: frozen whole blood, isolated PBMCs, or DNA extracted from either of those sample types. The sequenced sample consisted of peripheral blood. The rearrangement joined TRBV6-2 or TRBV6-3 to TRBJ2-7, with 10 middle bases fitting TRBD2. This TCR derives from a human donor with acute or convalescent COVID-19. The donor label of this sample is uncertain. The nucleotides are TGTGCCAGCAGTTCCCCATCTAGCGGGAGTTCCTACGAGCAGTACTTC. It specifies CASSSPSSGSSYEQYF.